This TCR beta chain derives from a study of CD8+ T cells in alopecia areata. This CDR3 contains 14 residues. Germline CDR1 FNHDT, CDR2 SITEND (reference sequence). The V and J ends lost 5 bases and 0 bases, in that order; junction bases with no gene match: 2. The authors extracted RNA and reverse transcribed it into cDNA as the sequencing template. Assay used: immunoSEQ multiplex PCR; TCRdb lists only in-frame clones, some missing. The record shows more than 250,000 clones for this sample, with no singletons present. Combined cutaneous lymph node cells underwent sorting by CD4, CD8alpha, NKG2D, NKG2ACE and additional markers. This clone was counted between two and nine times. Gene names follow the mouse nomenclature. The CDR3 is cut off 4 residues early in the read; its end comes from the germline J gene. This CDR3 is also generated by other DNA sequences in the sample.

This receptor was taken from a C3H/HeJ mouse with alopecia areata. The strain is characterized by the MHC haplotype H2-k. The rearrangement uses TRBV19 and TRBJ1-1, with TRBD1 matching over 9 bases. Sequencing was performed on CD4+ T cells sorted from a lymph node. Partial CDR3 DNA: TGTGCCAGCAGACGGGACAGGGCAAACACA. It translates to CASRRDRANT. The CDR3 reads in full as CASRRDRANTEVFF.